Listed below are T cell receptor beta chains from one sample, sequenced in a study of cytomegalovirus exposure and HLA in healthy donors. Assay: immunoSEQ multiplex PCR; the TCRdb copy retains only in-frame clones and omits some. The sample includes approximately 200,000 clones, 88% seen only once; the top ten take approximately 2.9%. The material sequenced was PBMCs. These receptor sequences come from a woman aged 18-30 years in good health and CMV-seronegative. Both conserved end residues are part of each CDR3. A D gene is named only where the DNA matches it firmly. The size of a clone is reported for some rows only, either as once, few or many, or as a class for expanded clones.

j_gene | abundance | d_gene | v_gene | CDR3aa | CDR3nt
TRBJ2-2 | once | . | TRBV2 | CAGKEGMATGELFF | TGTGCCGGGAAAGAGGGTATGGCGACCGGGGAGCTGTTTTTT
TRBJ1-1 | . | . | TRBV28 | CASSLSQGFTEAFF | TGTGCCAGCAGTTTGTCCCAGGGGTTCACTGAAGCTTTCTTT
TRBJ1-1 | . | . | TRBV18 | CASSFAMNTEAFF | TGTGCCAGCTCATTTGCGATGAACACTGAAGCTTTCTTT
TRBJ1-1 | . | . | TRBV6-1 | CASTRNEGTEAFF | TGTGCCAGCACTCGAAATGAGGGAACTGAAGCTTTCTTT
TRBJ1-3 | . | . | TRBV4-2 | CASSQTGGNTIYF | TGTGCCAGCAGCCAAACAGGGGGAAACACCATATATTTT
TRBJ2-3 | . | . | TRBV28 | CASRDSDPDTQYF | TGTGCCAGCAGGGACTCAGACCCAGATACGCAGTATTTT
TRBJ1-1 | . | . | TRBV28 | CANPPDREAFF | TGTGCCAACCCGCCCGACAGGGAAGCTTTCTTT
TRBJ1-1 | . | . | TRBV30 | CAWSEGQGIEAFF | TGTGCCTGGAGCGAAGGGCAGGGGATTGAAGCTTTCTTT
TRBJ2-3 | . | . | TRBV28 | CASNPGAGPDTQYF | TGTGCCAGCAATCCAGGGGCGGGTCCAGATACGCAGTATTTT
TRBJ2-3 | . | . | TRBV27 | CAAPPPFFTDTQYF | TGTGCCGCGCCCCCGCCGTTCTTCACAGATACGCAGTATTTT
TRBJ2-5 | . | . | TRBV28 | CASSSSTLTQYF | TGTGCCAGCAGTTCGTCGACTCTGACCCAGTACTTC
TRBJ1-2 | . | . | TRBV28 | CASSSITEPYGYTF | TGTGCCAGCAGTTCGATTACAGAGCCCTATGGCTACACCTTC
TRBJ2-7 | . | . | TRBV9 | CASSVAGADYEQYF | TGTGCCAGCAGCGTAGCTGGGGCGGACTACGAGCAGTACTTC
TRBJ2-1 | . | TRBD2 | TRBV11-2 | CASSPTPSGGYNEQFF | TGTGCCAGCAGCCCTACCCCTAGCGGGGGTTACAATGAGCAGTTCTTC
TRBJ1-1 | once | . | TRBV5-1 | CASSSYREGTEAFF | TGCGCCAGCAGCTCATACAGGGAGGGCACTGAAGCTTTCTTT
TRBJ1-2 | few | . | TRBV9 | CASSARGNYGYTF | TGTGCCAGCAGCGCCCGGGGTAACTATGGCTACACCTTC
TRBJ2-1 | . | . | TRBV5-1 | CASSFVAEVYNEQFF | TGCGCCAGCAGCTTTGTAGCGGAGGTTTACAATGAGCAGTTCTTC
TRBJ1-4 | . | . | TRBV4-3 | CASSQDRANEKLFF | TGCGCCAGCAGCCAAGATCGAGCTAATGAAAAACTGTTTTTT
TRBJ2-7 | . | TRBD1 | TRBV4-3 | CASSRNEGAYPREQYF | TGCGCCAGCAGCCGGAATGAGGGGGCTTACCCTAGGGAGCAGTACTTC
TRBJ2-2 | . | . | TRBV7-6 | CASSLLVAGTGELFF | TGTGCCAGCAGCTTGCTGGTAGCCGGGACCGGGGAGCTGTTTTTT
TRBJ1-2 | . | . | TRBV12-5 | CASGLTGAPLYGYTF | TGTGCTAGTGGTTTAACAGGCGCACCACTCTATGGCTACACCTTC
TRBJ2-2 | . | TRBD1 | TRBV6-1 | CASKMGQENTGELFF | TGTGCCAGCAAGATGGGACAGGAGAACACCGGGGAGCTGTTTTTT
TRBJ2-7 | . | TRBD1 | TRBV10-3 | CASRLGQGDYEQYF | TGTGCCAGCCGGCTGGGGCAGGGGGACTACGAGCAGTACTTC
TRBJ2-2 | . | . | TRBV19 | CASSSGAGELFF | TGTGCCAGTAGTTCAGGGGCCGGGGAGCTGTTTTTT
TRBJ2-7 | . | . | TRBV7-8 | CASSLKRHGASRDYEQYF | TGTGCCAGCAGCTTAAAACGCCACGGCGCGAGTCGGGACTACGAGCAGTACTTC
TRBJ2-3 | . | TRBD2 | TRBV10-3 | CAISAATSGREDTQYF | TGTGCCATCAGTGCGGCGACTAGCGGGAGGGAGGATACGCAGTATTTT
TRBJ1-1 | once | . | TRBV14 | CASSHSTGLGTEAFF | TGTGCCAGCAGCCACTCAACAGGGTTAGGCACTGAAGCTTTCTTT
TRBJ1-1 | . | . | TRBV13 | CASSLRGSNTEAFF | TGTGCCAGCAGCTTAAGGGGATCGAACACTGAAGCTTTCTTT
TRBJ2-7 | . | TRBD1 | TRBV28 | CASSLLGGSNEQYF | TGTGCCAGCAGTTTATTAGGGGGCTCAAACGAGCAGTACTTC
TRBJ2-5 | . | . | TRBV29-1 | CSVVRKETQYF | TGCAGCGTTGTGAGGAAAGAGACCCAGTACTTC
TRBJ1-1 | . | TRBD1 | TRBV28 | CASSPRTGGWTEAFF | TGTGCCAGCAGTCCCAGGACAGGGGGCTGGACTGAAGCTTTCTTT
TRBJ1-1 | . | TRBD1 | TRBV2 | CASSGDRVGTEAFF | TGTGCCAGCAGTGGGGACAGGGTTGGCACTGAAGCTTTCTTT
TRBJ2-7 | once | TRBD2 | TRBV30 | CAWSKSLAGLYEQYF | TGTGCCTGGAGTAAGTCTCTAGCGGGGCTCTACGAGCAGTACTTC
TRBJ2-1 | . | TRBD2 | TRBV2 | CASSGLAGNEQFF | TGTGCCAGCAGCGGACTAGCGGGAAACGAGCAGTTCTTC
TRBJ2-1 | . | TRBD2 | TRBV18 | CASSPSGGPEWNNEQFF | TGTGCCAGCTCACCCTCGGGGGGGCCGGAATGGAACAATGAGCAGTTCTTC
TRBJ2-3 | many | TRBD2 | TRBV4-1 | CASSRGGLAGNTDTQYF | TGCGCCAGCAGCCGTGGAGGGCTAGCGGGAAACACAGATACGCAGTATTTT
TRBJ2-7 | . | . | TRBV27 | CASSLTPGAYEQYF | TGTGCCAGCAGTTTAACGCCCGGAGCCTACGAGCAGTACTTC
TRBJ2-7 | many | TRBD1 | TRBV6-1 | CASSEWDSSAYEQYF | TGTGCCAGCAGTGAATGGGACAGCTCAGCCTACGAGCAGTACTTC
TRBJ2-1 | . | . | TRBV20-1 | CSAKYNEQFF | TGCAGTGCCAAATACAATGAGCAGTTCTTC
TRBJ1-3 | . | . | TRBV28 | CASRNGQNSGNTIYF | TGTGCCAGCAGGAACGGACAGAACTCTGGAAACACCATATATTTT
TRBJ1-4 | . | . | TRBV27 | CASSLEPAGVNEKLFF | TGTGCCAGCAGTTTAGAGCCCGCCGGGGTTAATGAAAAACTGTTTTTT
TRBJ2-7 | once | TRBD1 | TRBV9 | CASSPGQGALEQYF | TGTGCCAGCAGCCCGGGACAGGGGGCGCTCGAGCAGTACTTC
TRBJ1-2 | . | TRBD1 | TRBV30 | CAWRAFGTGYGYTF | TGTGCCTGGAGAGCATTCGGGACAGGCTATGGCTACACCTTC
TRBJ2-7 | . | . | TRBV6-5 | CASRGQNYEQYF | TGTGCCAGCAGAGGACAGAACTACGAGCAGTACTTC
TRBJ2-7 | few | TRBD1 | TRBV28 | CASSTPGTGVARNEQYF | TGTGCCAGCAGTACCCCCGGGACAGGGGTGGCCAGGAACGAGCAGTACTTC
TRBJ2-5 | . | . | TRBV18 | CASSGGTPQETQYF | TGTGCCAGCTCAGGCGGAACTCCTCAAGAGACCCAGTACTTC
TRBJ2-7 | few | . | TRBV27 | CASSFRFYYEQYF | TGTGCCAGCAGTTTTCGCTTCTACTACGAGCAGTACTTC
TRBJ2-6 | . | TRBD1 | TRBV10-1 | CASSPSVGQGSGANVLTF | TGCGCCAGCAGCCCTAGTGTGGGACAGGGGTCTGGGGCCAACGTCCTGACTTTC
TRBJ1-1 | once | TRBD1 | TRBV28 | CASSSQGAGSTEAFF | TGTGCCAGCAGTTCCCAGGGGGCCGGGTCCACTGAAGCTTTCTTT
TRBJ1-5 | . | . | TRBV6-1 | CASSERWQGNQPQHF | TGTGCCAGCAGTGAACGCTGGCAGGGCAATCAGCCCCAGCATTTT
TRBJ2-2 | . | TRBD1 | TRBV27 | CASSLWTGDGELFF | TGTGCCAGCAGTTTATGGACAGGGGACGGGGAGCTGTTTTTT
TRBJ2-7 | once | TRBD1 | TRBV29-1 | CSVKTGGITNYEQYF | TGCAGCGTCAAGACAGGGGGCATAACTAACTACGAGCAGTACTTC
TRBJ2-1 | . | . | TRBV27 | CASSSSLEQFF | TGTGCCAGCAGTTCCTCACTCGAGCAGTTCTTC
TRBJ2-1 | . | TRBD2 | TRBV5-4 | CASSSPGLLNDEQFF | TGTGCCAGCAGCTCCCCGGGACTACTTAACGATGAGCAGTTCTTC
TRBJ2-7 | . | TRBD2 | TRBV19 | CASSIRGGAPYEQYF | TGTGCCAGTAGTATTCGGGGGGGCGCCCCCTACGAGCAGTACTTC
TRBJ1-5 | . | . | TRBV5-6 | CASSLKAGDIYSNQPQHF | TGTGCCAGCAGCTTGAAGGCAGGGGACATATATAGCAATCAGCCCCAGCATTTT
TRBJ1-2 | . | . | TRBV19 | CASSIDLRGTGYTF | TGTGCCAGTAGTATAGATCTTAGAGGAACTGGCTACACCTTC
TRBJ2-1 | . | TRBD2 | TRBV4-1 | CASSQDGVGGSFANEQFF | TGCGCCAGCAGCCAAGATGGGGTGGGCGGGAGCTTCGCGAATGAGCAGTTCTTC
TRBJ2-7 | . | TRBD2 | TRBV28 | CASSLTSGSYEQYF | TGTGCCAGCAGTCTTACTAGCGGGAGTTACGAGCAGTACTTC